The entry that follows covers one T cell receptor beta chain sequence. What it binds is unknown. This CDR3 contains 16 residues. Germline V lookup: CDR1 SGHTA, CDR2 FQGNSA. J gave up 0 bases and V 2 bases, and 5 bases lay outside the gene matches. The data were produced by immunoSEQ multiplex PCR, yet TCRdb's version contains in-frame clones alone and is incomplete. The sample includes around 120,000 clones, just under 95% of them seen just once. The data were taken from a study of T cell responses to AZD1222 COVID-19 vaccine. Findings of the study overall: None of the repertoires were sampled until the peak T cell response had passed. Just a handful of AZD1222 recipients tested seropositive at baseline.

V gene TRBV7-2 combines with J gene TRBJ2-7; TRBD2 matches at 9 bases. This specimen consisted of peripheral blood, obtained 28 days after the second AZD1222 dose. The receptor was isolated from an adult who received the AZD1222 COVID-19 vaccine. The CDR3 DNA follows: TGTGCCAGCAGCTTATCCGGGACTAGCAGCTCCTACGAGCAGTACTTC. Amino acids: CASSLSGTSSSYEQYF. Full variable domain (outside the CDR3, taken from reference TRBV7-2 and TRBJ2-7): GAGVSQSPSNKVTEKGKDVELRCDPISGHTALYWYRQSLGQGLEFLIYFQGNSAPDKSGLPSDRFSAERTGGSVSTLTIQRTQQEDSAVYLCASSLSGTSSSYEQYFGPGTRLTVT.